Here is one T cell receptor (beta chain) with its context. Its antigen remains unidentified. No clone much larger than this one lies a single base away; base qualities are absent. The data are from a study of blood T cell repertoires in COVID-19 (dated by TCRdb to between 2020 and 2021). Study-level background: Collaborator samples came from the United States, Italy and Spain and covered acute and convalescent phases of COVID-19. Where HLA class I and class II types were available, the types were taken from metadata supplied by the sample provider, not from assay-based typing. The material from the prospective study consisted of cDNA or gDNA derived from T cells, B-cell-depleted T cells, or PBMCs. The samples were drawn from two sources: the first 160 participants of the ongoing ImmuneRACE study, and 950 to 1,500 subjects contributed by 6 global collaborators. Nearly every sample came with metadata listing a de-identified subject ID, COVID-19 status, age in years and sex. Deeply sampled blood TCRbeta repertoires from subjects exposed to, actively infected with, or recovered from COVID-19 were included in the dataset. The repertoires were released in a freely available public database meant as a resource for research on the immune response to SARS-CoV-2.

In the prospective study, participants were roughly 18 to 95 years old, resided in 24 geographic areas of the United States, and were enrolled through a virtual design. In the prospective study, participants were assigned to cohorts based on the clinical history participants reported in a screening survey and a study questionnaire. Recovered participants in ImmuneRACE Cohort 3 were defined as having two consecutive negative NP/OP PCR tests, clearance from a healthcare professional, or resolution of symptoms. Mobile phlebotomists in the prospective study collected whole blood, serum and a nasopharyngeal or oropharyngeal swab from every participant. Over an approximately 2-month period, participants in the prospective study had the option of providing additional blood draws and questionnaires. Before DNA extraction, prospective study blood samples were shipped either frozen or at room temperature.

TCRbeta CDR3 regions were amplified from genomic DNA using the immunoSEQ Assay, a bias-controlled multiplex PCR. The original methods were these. The number of nucleated cells in each sample was estimated from the amplification of reference gene primers within the assay. To quantify the absolute abundance of each unique TCRbeta CDR3 rearrangement, sequence reads were collapsed and filtered. For each sample, productive Simpson clonality was calculated by taking the square root of Simpson's diversity index across productive rearrangements. In its TCRdb copy, this immuneACCESS table keeps in-frame sequences only and misses some clones. Where compared with another copy, unresolved V genes explain less than half of these, and the others have no known cause. V and J calls and clone size are given by that table; D and trimming were obtained from the DNA. A total of hundreds of thousands of clones appear in this sample, about nine tenths of them only once. The ten largest clonotypes hold roughly a tenth of the sample.

Points the paper makes about the study in general: The amount of clinical and demographic metadata varied by source and participant and was provided uncurated.

The CDR3 spans 15 residues, from the cysteine through the phenylalanine. Only the CDR3 portion is preserved as DNA: 45 bases, with reading frame beginning at the first base. Trimming at the junction amounts to 5 bases on V and 6 bases on J, and the germline ends lie 20 bases apart. In the germline V gene, CDR1 corresponds to SGHTA and CDR2 to FQGNSA. The rearrangement combines TRBV7-2 with TRBJ2-7; a weak D assignment points to TRBD2 (5 bases agree). The sample comprised PBMCs or T cells enriched from blood (not recorded which). The sequence was obtained from a woman aged 30 to 39 who had recovered from COVID-19. The CDR3 loop reads CASSHFTHGGAEQYF. The DNA reads TGTGCCAGCAGCCACTTTACCCACGGAGGAGCCGAGCAGTACTTC.